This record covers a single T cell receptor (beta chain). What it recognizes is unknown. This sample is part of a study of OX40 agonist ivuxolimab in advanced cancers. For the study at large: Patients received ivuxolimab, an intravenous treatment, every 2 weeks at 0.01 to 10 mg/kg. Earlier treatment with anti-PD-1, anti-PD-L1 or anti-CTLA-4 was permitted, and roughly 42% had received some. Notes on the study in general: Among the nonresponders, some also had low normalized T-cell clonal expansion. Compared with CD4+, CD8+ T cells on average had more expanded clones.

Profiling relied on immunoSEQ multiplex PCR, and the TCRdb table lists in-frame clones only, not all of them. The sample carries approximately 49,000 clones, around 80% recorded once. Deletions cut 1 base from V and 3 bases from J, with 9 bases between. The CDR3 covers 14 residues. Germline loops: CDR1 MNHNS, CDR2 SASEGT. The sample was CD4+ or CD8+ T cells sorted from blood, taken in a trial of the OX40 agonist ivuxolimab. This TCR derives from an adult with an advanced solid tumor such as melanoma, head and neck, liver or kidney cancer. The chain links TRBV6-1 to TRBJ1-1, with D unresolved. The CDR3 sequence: CASSEGVGYTEAFF. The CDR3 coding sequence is TGTGCCAGCAGTGAAGGGGTTGGGTACACTGAAGCTTTCTTT.